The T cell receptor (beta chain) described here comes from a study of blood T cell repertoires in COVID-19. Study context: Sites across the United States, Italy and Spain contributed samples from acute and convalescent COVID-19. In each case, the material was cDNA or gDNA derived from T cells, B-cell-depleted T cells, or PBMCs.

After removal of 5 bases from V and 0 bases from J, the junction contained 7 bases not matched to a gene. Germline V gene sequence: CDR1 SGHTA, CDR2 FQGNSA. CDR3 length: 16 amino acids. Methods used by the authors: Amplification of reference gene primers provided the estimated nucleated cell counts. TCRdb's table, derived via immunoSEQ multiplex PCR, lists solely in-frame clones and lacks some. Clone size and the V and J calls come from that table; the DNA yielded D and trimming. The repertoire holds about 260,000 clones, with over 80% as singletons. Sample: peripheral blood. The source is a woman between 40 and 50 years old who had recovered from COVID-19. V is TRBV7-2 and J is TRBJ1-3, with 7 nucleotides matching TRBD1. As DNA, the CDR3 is TGTGCCAGCAGCCAATCGACAGGGAACTCTGGAAACACCATATATTTT. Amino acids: CASSQSTGNSGNTIYF.